This T cell receptor beta chain derives from a study of blood T cell repertoires in COVID-19. This table comes from immunoSEQ multiplex PCR, and its TCRdb copy is limited to in-frame clones, with some not included. This sample has about 69,000 clones, with roughly 79% found just once. The receptor was derived from a man aged 55 to 70 with acute or convalescent COVID-19. Input material: peripheral blood.

The CDR3 DNA sequence: TGTGCCAGCAGCTTCAATAGAAGAGCTTTCGAGCAGTACTTC. Its translation is CASSFNRRAFEQYF. The rearrangement uses TRBV11-2 and TRBJ2-7; D is undetermined. Germline CDR1 reads SGHAT; CDR2 reads FQNNGV. Between the trimmed V and J ends, which lost 3 bases and 6 bases, there was a span of 15 bases. The CDR3 sequence is 14 residues long.